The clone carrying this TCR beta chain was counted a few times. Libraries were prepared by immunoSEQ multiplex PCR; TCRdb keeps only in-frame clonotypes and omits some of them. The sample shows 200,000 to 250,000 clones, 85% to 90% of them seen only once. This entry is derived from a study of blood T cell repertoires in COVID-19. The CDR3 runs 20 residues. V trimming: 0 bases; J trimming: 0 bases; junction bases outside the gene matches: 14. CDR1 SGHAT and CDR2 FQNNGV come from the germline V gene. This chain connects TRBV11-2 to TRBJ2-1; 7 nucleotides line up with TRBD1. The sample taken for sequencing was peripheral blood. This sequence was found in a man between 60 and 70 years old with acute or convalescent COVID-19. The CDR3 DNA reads TGTGCCAGCAGCTTAGAAGCTTTCTCTTCAGGGGGTGACTCCTACAATGAGCAGTTCTTC. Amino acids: CASSLEAFSSGGDSYNEQFF.